This TCR beta chain was sequenced during a study of OX40 agonist ivuxolimab in advanced cancers. Study details: Therapy given before enrollment (anti-PD-1, anti-PD-L1 or anti-CTLA-4) was allowed, and 40% to 50% had some.

Exclusion of a patient followed from autoimmune disease history or systemic immunosuppression. Clones were read by immunoSEQ multiplex PCR, and TCRdb kept only the in-frame ones, dropping some. Here the sample spans 25,000 to 35,000 clones, 70% to 85% being singletons. CDR1 and CDR2 (germline): SGHRS, YFSETQ. This CDR3 spans 14 amino acids. Concerning this clone itself: At one of its ends the junction is not consistent with the germline gene, which may arise from a read error.

The sample consisted of CD4+ or CD8+ T cells sorted from blood, taken in a trial of the OX40 agonist ivuxolimab. This chain joins TRBV5-1 and TRBJ2-1, with D possibly TRBD2 on 6 matching bases. This TCR derives from an adult with an advanced solid tumor such as melanoma, head and neck, liver or kidney cancer. The CDR3 reads CASSLGLGGRLTVF. The CDR3 region has the DNA TGCGCCAGCAGCTTGGGACTAGGTGGCCGGTTGACAGTCTTC.